This record looks at one TCR beta chain sequence and its context. Its antigen is not known. The PCR made use of 60 Vbeta and 13 Jbeta primers. Measured with immunoSEQ multiplex PCR; TCRdb has only the in-frame clones, and not every one. The data show about 62,000 clones, approximately 81% seen once. This specimen comes from a study of cytomegalovirus exposure and HLA in healthy donors. General observations from the study: HLA allele associations emerged for around 16,000 TCR beta sequences in a later analysis, at 0.05 false discovery rate.

With V trimmed by 0 bases and J by 5 bases, 9 bases remained unmatched. The CDR3 sequence is 17 residues long. CDR1 SGHDT and CDR2 YYEEEE come from the germline V gene. The sequence derives from a woman in her twenties or thirties in good health and CMV-seronegative. Sequenced input: PBMCs. The rearrangement joins TRBV5-6 to TRBJ1-1, with 11 bases matching TRBD1. In DNA, the CDR3 is TGTGCCAGCAGCTTGGTTTCGGACAGGGGGCTGCGAACTGAAGCTTTCTTT. Protein sequence: CASSLVSDRGLRTEAFF.